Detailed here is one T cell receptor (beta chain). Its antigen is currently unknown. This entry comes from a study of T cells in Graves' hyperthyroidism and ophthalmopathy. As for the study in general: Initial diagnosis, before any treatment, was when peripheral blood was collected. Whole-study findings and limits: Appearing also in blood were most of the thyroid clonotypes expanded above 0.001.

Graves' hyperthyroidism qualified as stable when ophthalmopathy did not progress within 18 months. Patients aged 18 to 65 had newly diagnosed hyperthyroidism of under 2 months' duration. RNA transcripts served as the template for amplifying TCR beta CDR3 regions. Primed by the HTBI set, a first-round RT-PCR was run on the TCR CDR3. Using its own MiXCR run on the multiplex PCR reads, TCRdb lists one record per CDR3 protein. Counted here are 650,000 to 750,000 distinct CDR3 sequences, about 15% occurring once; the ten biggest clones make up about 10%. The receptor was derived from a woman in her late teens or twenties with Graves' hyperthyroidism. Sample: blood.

The CDR3 DNA sequence: TGCGCCAGCAGCGACCTGACAGAGACCCAGTACTTC. Encoded protein: CASSDLTETQYF. The chain is built from TRBV5-1 and TRBJ2-5; D uncertain. The CDR3 has 12 residues. Trimming stripped 4 bases from V and 4 bases from J, with 8 bases between. The germline V gene encodes CDR1 SGHRS and CDR2 YFSETQ.